This TCR beta chain was sequenced for a study of blood T cell repertoires in COVID-19. Background on the study: Acute and convalescent COVID-19 specimens originated in the United States, Italy and Spain. PBMCs, B-cell-depleted T cells, or T cells provided the cDNA or gDNA that made up the material.

In the original processing: Reference gene primer amplification gave nucleated cell count estimates. Profiled with immunoSEQ multiplex PCR; TCRdb holds only in-frame clones, not every one. That table supplies the V and J calls and clone size; D and trimming were determined from the DNA. Here the sample spans 250,000 to 400,000 clones, about 91% being singletons. One Seattle source followed patients from active infection through their disease course. CDR1 is SGDLS and CDR2 is YYNGEE in the germline V gene. V lost 3 bases, J lost 0 bases, and 7 bases lay in between. The CDR3 is 14 residues long. The sequence was obtained from a woman aged 25 to 39 with COVID-19, enrolled during active disease. The V gene is TRBV9, the J gene TRBJ1-5; no reliable D call. Material for sequencing was peripheral blood. The CDR3 nucleotides are TGTGCCAGCAGCGCCGGGGATAGCAATCAGCCCCAGCATTTT. It translates to CASSAGDSNQPQHF.